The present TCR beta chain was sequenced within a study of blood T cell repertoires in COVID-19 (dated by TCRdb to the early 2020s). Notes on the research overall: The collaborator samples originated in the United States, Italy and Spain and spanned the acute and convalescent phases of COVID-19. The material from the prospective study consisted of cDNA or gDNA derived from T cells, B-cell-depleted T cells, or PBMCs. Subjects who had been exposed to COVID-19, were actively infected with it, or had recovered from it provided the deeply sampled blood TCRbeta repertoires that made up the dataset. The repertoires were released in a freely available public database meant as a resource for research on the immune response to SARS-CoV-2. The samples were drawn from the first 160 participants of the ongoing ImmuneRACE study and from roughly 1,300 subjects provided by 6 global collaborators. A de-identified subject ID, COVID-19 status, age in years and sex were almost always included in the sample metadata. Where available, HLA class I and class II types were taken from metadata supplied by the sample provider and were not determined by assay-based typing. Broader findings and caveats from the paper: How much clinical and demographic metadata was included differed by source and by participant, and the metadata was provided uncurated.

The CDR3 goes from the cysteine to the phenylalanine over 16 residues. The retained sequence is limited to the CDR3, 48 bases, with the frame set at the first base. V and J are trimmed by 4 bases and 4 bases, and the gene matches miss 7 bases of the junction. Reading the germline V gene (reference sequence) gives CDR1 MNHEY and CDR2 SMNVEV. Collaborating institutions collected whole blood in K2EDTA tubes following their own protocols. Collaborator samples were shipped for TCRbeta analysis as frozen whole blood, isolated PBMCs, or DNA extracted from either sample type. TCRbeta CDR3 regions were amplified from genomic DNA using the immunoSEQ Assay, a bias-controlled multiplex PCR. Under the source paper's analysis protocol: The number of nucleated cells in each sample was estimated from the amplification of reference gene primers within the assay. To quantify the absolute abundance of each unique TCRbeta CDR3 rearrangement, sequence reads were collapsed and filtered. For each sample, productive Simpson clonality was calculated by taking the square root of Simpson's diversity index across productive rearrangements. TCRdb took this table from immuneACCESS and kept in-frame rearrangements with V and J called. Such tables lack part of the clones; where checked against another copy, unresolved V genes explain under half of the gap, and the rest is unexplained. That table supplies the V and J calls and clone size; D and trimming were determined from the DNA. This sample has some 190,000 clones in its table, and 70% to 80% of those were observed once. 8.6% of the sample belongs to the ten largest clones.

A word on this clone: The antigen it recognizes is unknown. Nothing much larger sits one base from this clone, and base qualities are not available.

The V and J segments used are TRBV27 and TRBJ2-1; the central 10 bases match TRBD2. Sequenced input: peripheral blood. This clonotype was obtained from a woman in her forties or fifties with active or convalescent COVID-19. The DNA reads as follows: TGTGCCAGCAGTTCCCGGACTAGCGGAACTTACAATGAGCAGTTCTTC. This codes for CASSSRTSGTYNEQFF.